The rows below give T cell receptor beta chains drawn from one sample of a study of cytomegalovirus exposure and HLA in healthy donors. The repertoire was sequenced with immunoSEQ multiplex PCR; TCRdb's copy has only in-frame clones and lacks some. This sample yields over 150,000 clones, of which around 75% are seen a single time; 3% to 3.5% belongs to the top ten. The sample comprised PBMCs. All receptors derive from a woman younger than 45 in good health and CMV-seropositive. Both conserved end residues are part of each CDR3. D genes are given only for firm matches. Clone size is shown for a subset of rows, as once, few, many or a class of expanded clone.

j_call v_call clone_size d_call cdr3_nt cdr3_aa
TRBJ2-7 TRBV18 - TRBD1 TGTGCCAGCTCTCTTGGACAGGGGGCCAACGAGCAGTACTTC CASSLGQGANEQYF
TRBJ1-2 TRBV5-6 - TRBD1 TGTGCCAGCAGCTCGGGACAGACTACTAACTATGGCTACACCTTC CASSSGQTTNYGYTF
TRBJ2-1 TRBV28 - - TGTGCCAGCAGTTTCTCCTTAGTCGCCCCTGGCTACAATGAGCAGTTCTTC CASSFSLVAPGYNEQFF
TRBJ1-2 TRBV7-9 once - TGTGCCAGCAGCTTAGGGGGGGAGGATGGCTACACCTTC CASSLGGEDGYTF
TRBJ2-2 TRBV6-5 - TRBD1 TGTGCCACCCGGGACAGGGTAGCCGGGGAGCTGTTTTTT CATRDRVAGELFF
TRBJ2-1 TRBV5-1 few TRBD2 TGCGCCAGCAGCCCCACTAGCGGGAGCCGGAATGAGCAGTTCTTC CASSPTSGSRNEQFF
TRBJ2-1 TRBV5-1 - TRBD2 TGCGCCAGCAGACTAGCGGAATCCTACAATGAGCAGTTCTTC CASRLAESYNEQFF
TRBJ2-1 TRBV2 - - TGTGCCAGCAGTCGTGACTTAGACAATGAGCAGTTCTTC CASSRDLDNEQFF
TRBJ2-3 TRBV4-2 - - TGTGCCAGCAGCCCAACGTCCGTCGCGGGAAGCACAGATACGCAGTATTTT CASSPTSVAGSTDTQYF
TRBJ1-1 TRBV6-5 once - TGTGCCAGCAGTTACTCCCCGACAAGGCGGAACACTGAAGCTTTCTTT CASSYSPTRRNTEAFF
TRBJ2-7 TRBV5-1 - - TGCGCCAGCAGCTTGGTAGGAGACGAGCAGTACTTC CASSLVGDEQYF
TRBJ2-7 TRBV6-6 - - TGTGCCAGCAGTCCGCTTAAACTGACAGAACCCTACGAGCAGTACTTC CASSPLKLTEPYEQYF
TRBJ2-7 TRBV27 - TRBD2 TGTGCCAGCAGTTCCGCCCGGACTAGCGGGAGCTACGAGCAGTACTTC CASSSARTSGSYEQYF
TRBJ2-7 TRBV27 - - TGTGCCAGCCGCGCGAGGGCGGGAAGCTCCTACGAGCAGTACTTC CASRARAGSSYEQYF
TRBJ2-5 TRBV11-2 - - TGTGCCAGCAGCTTAGCTGGCGAGACCCAGTACTTC CASSLAGETQYF
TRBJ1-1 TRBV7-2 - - TGTGCCAGCAGCTTAGGAGGCGTTATTGAGCCTGAAGCTTTCTTT CASSLGGVIEPEAFF
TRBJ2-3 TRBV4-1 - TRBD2 TGCGCCAGCAGCCAAGATCCCCCCCTAGCGGAACGCACAGATACGCAGTATTTT CASSQDPPLAERTDTQYF
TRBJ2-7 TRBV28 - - TGTGCCAGCAGTTCGCAGGGAGGAGGGTCCTACGAGCAGTACTTC CASSSQGGGSYEQYF
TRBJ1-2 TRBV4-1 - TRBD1 TGCGCCAGCAGCCATCTCATGCCCGGGACAGGGGATGCCCTGAAGGGCTACACCTTC CASSHLMPGTGDALKGYTF
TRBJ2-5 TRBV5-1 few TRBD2 TGCGCCAGCAGCTTGGGGCGGGAGGATCGTTGGCAAGAGACCCAGTACTTC CASSLGREDRWQETQYF
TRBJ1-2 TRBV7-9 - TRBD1 TGTTCCAGCCAGAAAGGGGGCGCTGAGGGCTACACCTTC CSSQKGGAEGYTF
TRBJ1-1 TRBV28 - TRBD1 TGTGCCAGCAGCCTCCGACAGGGGCGGAACGCTTTCTTT CASSLRQGRNAFF
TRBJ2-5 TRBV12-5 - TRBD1 TGTGCTAGTGGATACACCGGGACAGACGAGACCCAGTACTTC CASGYTGTDETQYF
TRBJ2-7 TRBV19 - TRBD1 TGTGCCAGTAGCCGGACAGGGTCCTACGAGCAGTACTTC CASSRTGSYEQYF
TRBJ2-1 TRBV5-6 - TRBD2 TGTGCCAGCAGCAGAGGGACTAGCGGGAGGGTCTACAATGAGCAGTTCTTC CASSRGTSGRVYNEQFF
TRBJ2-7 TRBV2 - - TGTGCCAGCCCTCCGGACAGGGGTTCTAGCGGGTCTAGGACAGATAGCTCCTACGAGCAGTACTTC CASPPDRGSSGSRTDSSYEQYF
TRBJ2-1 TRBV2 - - TGTGCCAGCAGTATACAGGGTAATGAGCAGTTCTTC CASSIQGNEQFF
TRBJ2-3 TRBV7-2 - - TGTGCCAGCAGCCCCCGTGGTGGGAGAGAAATTTCAGATACGCAGTATTTT CASSPRGGREISDTQYF
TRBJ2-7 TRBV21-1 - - TGTGCCAGCAGCCAGGGACTAGCGGGAGGGAACGAGCAGTACTTC CASSQGLAGGNEQYF
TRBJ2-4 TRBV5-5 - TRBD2 TGTGCCAGCAGCGGCCGGACTAGCGAGAGATTC CASSGRTSERF
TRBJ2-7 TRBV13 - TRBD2 TGTGCCAGCAGCTTAGAGGGACCTAGCGGGAGCCCCTACGAGCAGTACTTC CASSLEGPSGSPYEQYF